The following is a T cell receptor beta chain sequence with its context. The sample is drawn from a study of shared clonotypes between healthy human individuals. Overall study: CD4 naive and CD4 memory each took three plates per donor, while CD8 naive took two and CD8 memory one.

V lost 5 bases, J lost 2 bases, and 5 bases stayed unmatched. This CDR3 spans 14 amino acids. Germline-derived CDR1 and CDR2 are LGHNT and FRNRAP. Several immunoSEQ plates received, in even portions, the genomic DNA of each subset. As handled by the study authors: Quality scores were absent from the junction-only immunoSEQ sequences, so filtering differed. This table comes from immunoSEQ multiplex PCR, and its TCRdb copy is limited to in-frame clones, with some not included. For V, J and clone size, that table is used; D and trimming come from the DNA. The sample consists of roughly 2 million clones, around 95% of them appearing once.

The sequence came from a man in his late teens or twenties in good health. This chain connects TRBV12-5 to TRBJ2-5, with 7 positions matching TRBD1. Sample: naive CD4+ T cells sorted from blood. Indicated subset: CD45RA+ positively selected. CDR3 bases: TGTGCTAGTGGTCCAGGGACAGTACAAGAGACCCAGTACTTC. Amino acid sequence: CASGPGTVQETQYF.